This is a list of T cell receptor beta chains from one sample in a study of cytomegalovirus exposure and HLA in healthy donors. Produced via immunoSEQ multiplex PCR; TCRdb's table is partial and in-frame only. The sample shows 110,000 to 150,000 clones, 80% to 85% of them seen only once. Sequencing used PBMCs. The receptors were sampled from a male donor in good health and CMV-seronegative. CDR3s include the opening cysteine and the closing phenylalanine or tryptophan. The order of the fields is J gene, V gene, CDR3 protein.

j_gene: TRBJ2-7
v_gene: TRBV11-2
CDR3aa: CASTWGTGDHEQYF

j_gene: TRBJ1-1
v_gene: TRBV6-5
CDR3aa: CASSYSQEGNTEAFF

j_gene: TRBJ2-3
v_gene: TRBV30
CDR3aa: CAWRGAMAGGQYF

j_gene: TRBJ2-1
v_gene: TRBV7-9
CDR3aa: CASSFPASGSESYNEQFF

j_gene: TRBJ1-2
v_gene: TRBV6-1
CDR3aa: CASNNGDYGYTF

j_gene: TRBJ2-2
v_gene: TRBV25-1
CDR3aa: CASRREGAGELFF

j_gene: TRBJ1-1
v_gene: TRBV7-2
CDR3aa: CASSSLTGTGEAFF

j_gene: TRBJ1-1
v_gene: TRBV5-1
CDR3aa: CASSSGQANRNTEAFF

j_gene: TRBJ1-5
v_gene: TRBV2
CDR3aa: CASSEALWGAQPQHF

j_gene: TRBJ1-1
v_gene: TRBV9
CDR3aa: CASSKTGDTEAFF

j_gene: TRBJ2-4
v_gene: TRBV11-3
CDR3aa: CAKRAKNIQYF

j_gene: TRBJ2-2
v_gene: TRBV10-3
CDR3aa: CAISGDVGTGAAPMRSLNTGELFF

j_gene: TRBJ2-7
v_gene: TRBV28
CDR3aa: CASTRDKTYEQYF

j_gene: TRBJ2-2
v_gene: TRBV11-2
CDR3aa: CASSLDVGGTGELFF

j_gene: TRBJ1-2
v_gene: TRBV5-6
CDR3aa: CASSPWPGDYGYTF

j_gene: TRBJ1-2
v_gene: TRBV5-1
CDR3aa: CASSHGQGDGYTF

j_gene: TRBJ2-5
v_gene: TRBV5-6
CDR3aa: CASSFPLAGVGETQYF

j_gene: TRBJ2-1
v_gene: TRBV5-4
CDR3aa: CASSLEGARRNEQFF

j_gene: TRBJ1-6
v_gene: TRBV7-9
CDR3aa: CASSLVQGNSPLHF

j_gene: TRBJ1-2
v_gene: TRBV5-1
CDR3aa: CASSLGGDFYTF

j_gene: TRBJ2-1
v_gene: TRBV6-5
CDR3aa: CASSYGPGDRDEQFF

j_gene: TRBJ1-5
v_gene: TRBV7-9
CDR3aa: CASSSGDYSGQPQHF

j_gene: TRBJ2-7
v_gene: TRBV6-6
CDR3aa: CASSYYGTGHSYEQYF

j_gene: TRBJ1-5
v_gene: TRBV19
CDR3aa: CASRPGTRDNQPQHF

j_gene: TRBJ2-3
v_gene: TRBV7-3
CDR3aa: CASSFPGDTQYF

j_gene: TRBJ2-1
v_gene: TRBV11-1
CDR3aa: CASSSVPRYNEQFF

j_gene: TRBJ2-7
v_gene: TRBV5-1
CDR3aa: CASSPWDRRGSYEQYF

j_gene: TRBJ1-1
v_gene: TRBV7-9
CDR3aa: CASSPHNRGTEAFF

j_gene: TRBJ1-3
v_gene: TRBV25-1
CDR3aa: CASSDSRGGRRNTIYF

j_gene: TRBJ1-2
v_gene: TRBV29-1
CDR3aa: CSVIPFRSSNYGYTF

j_gene: TRBJ2-7
v_gene: TRBV6-5
CDR3aa: CASSYSQGLYEQYF

j_gene: TRBJ2-7
v_gene: TRBV6-6
CDR3aa: CASSYSNGDEQYF

j_gene: TRBJ1-4
v_gene: TRBV18
CDR3aa: CASSKGFAAESEKLFF

j_gene: TRBJ2-4
v_gene: TRBV4-2
CDR3aa: CASSQDLGAAWAKNIQYF

j_gene: TRBJ1-4
v_gene: TRBV2
CDR3aa: CASSEGVGALRGVFTEKLFF

j_gene: TRBJ1-1
v_gene: TRBV2
CDR3aa: CASDRVNTEAFF

j_gene: TRBJ1-1
v_gene: TRBV9
CDR3aa: CASSAPTGPTEAFF

j_gene: TRBJ1-5
v_gene: TRBV28
CDR3aa: CASSSGRGSSNQPQHF

j_gene: TRBJ2-2
v_gene: TRBV7-9
CDR3aa: CASTSSGGNTGELFF

j_gene: TRBJ2-7
v_gene: TRBV9
CDR3aa: CASSVASGGAGEQYF

j_gene: TRBJ2-1
v_gene: TRBV7-9
CDR3aa: CSSSYTGNEQFF

j_gene: TRBJ2-6
v_gene: TRBV4-1
CDR3aa: CASSQAKNSILGANVLTF

j_gene: TRBJ1-5
v_gene: TRBV19
CDR3aa: CASTPWDNVGRQPQHF

j_gene: TRBJ2-7
v_gene: TRBV5-1
CDR3aa: CASSLEGPGGLYEQYF

j_gene: TRBJ2-2
v_gene: TRBV11-3
CDR3aa: CASSLDGTRGTGELFF

j_gene: TRBJ2-4
v_gene: TRBV27
CDR3aa: CASRSDRLAKNIQYF

j_gene: TRBJ2-7
v_gene: TRBV13
CDR3aa: CASSVRLDPYEQYF

j_gene: TRBJ2-2
v_gene: TRBV4-3
CDR3aa: CASSPGTGENTGELFF

j_gene: TRBJ2-2
v_gene: TRBV27
CDR3aa: CASSLVRAGSGELFF

j_gene: TRBJ2-5
v_gene: TRBV19
CDR3aa: CASSTLAGGPETQYF

j_gene: TRBJ2-7
v_gene: TRBV18
CDR3aa: CASSGTSGTYEQYF

j_gene: TRBJ1-5
v_gene: TRBV27
CDR3aa: CASSQQGAGQPQHF

j_gene: TRBJ2-1
v_gene: TRBV11-2
CDR3aa: CASSRSTSGTLEDEQFF

j_gene: TRBJ1-5
v_gene: TRBV27
CDR3aa: CASTFSDRDNQPQHF

j_gene: TRBJ1-2
v_gene: TRBV29-1
CDR3aa: CSVEVAGGNGYTF

j_gene: TRBJ2-7
v_gene: TRBV19
CDR3aa: CASSIGDRTSYEQYF

j_gene: TRBJ2-1
v_gene: TRBV9
CDR3aa: CASSVAPGLYNEQFF

j_gene: TRBJ1-5
v_gene: TRBV27
CDR3aa: CASSLSPDRVAQPQHF

j_gene: TRBJ2-6
v_gene: TRBV5-1
CDR3aa: CASSLLIDRKSSGANVLTF

j_gene: TRBJ1-4
v_gene: TRBV5-1
CDR3aa: CASSLNAVPEKLFF